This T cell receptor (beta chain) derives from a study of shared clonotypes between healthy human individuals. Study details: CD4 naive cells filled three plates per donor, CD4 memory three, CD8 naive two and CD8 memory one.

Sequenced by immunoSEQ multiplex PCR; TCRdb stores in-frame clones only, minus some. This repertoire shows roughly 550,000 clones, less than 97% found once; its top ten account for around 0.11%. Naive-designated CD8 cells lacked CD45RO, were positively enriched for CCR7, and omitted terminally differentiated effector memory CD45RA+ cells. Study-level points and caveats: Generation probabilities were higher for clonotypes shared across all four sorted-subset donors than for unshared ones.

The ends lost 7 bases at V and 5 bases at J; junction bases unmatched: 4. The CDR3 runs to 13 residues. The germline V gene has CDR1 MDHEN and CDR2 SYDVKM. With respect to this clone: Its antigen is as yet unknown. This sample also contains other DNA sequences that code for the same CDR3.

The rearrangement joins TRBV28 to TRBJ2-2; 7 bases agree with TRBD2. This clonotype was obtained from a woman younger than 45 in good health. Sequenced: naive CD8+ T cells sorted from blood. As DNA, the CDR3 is TGTGCCAGCACCCTGGGGGGGACCGGGGAGCTGTTTTTT. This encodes CASTLGGTGELFF.